Each of the 10 T cell receptor beta chains below was sequenced from the same sample in a study of blood T cell repertoires in COVID-19. Data came from immunoSEQ multiplex PCR; TCRdb stores just in-frame clones and leaves some out. Among approximately 490,000 clones listed, 75% to 90% were seen once. The sample was PBMCs or T cells enriched from blood (not recorded which). Receptor source: a woman aged 55-69 years who had recovered from COVID-19.

This clone was seen only once. The chain uses TRBV7-6 and TRBJ2-3, with 8 bases aligning to TRBD2. The CDR3 is 17 residues long. The V segment lost 1 base and the J segment 4 bases; nucleotides outside the gene matches: 10. Germline CDR1 SGHVS, CDR2 FNYEAQ. The CDR3 protein is CASSLEWSGGPPDTQYF. CDR3 coding DNA: TGTGCCAGCAGCTTAGAATGGAGCGGGGGCCCCCCAGATACGCAGTATTTT.

CDR3 in DNA: TGCAGCGCCAAAGGAGGGACTGAAGCTTTCTTT. Encoded protein: CSAKGGTEAFF. The rearrangement joins TRBV29-1 to TRBJ1-1; D gene ambiguous. This CDR3 comprises 11 residues. Germline CDR1 and CDR2: SQVTM and ANQGSEA. V lost 7 bases to trimming and J lost 5 bases, with 11 bases between them.

The chain recombines TRBV3-1 (or the pseudogene TRBV3-2) with TRBJ2-2, with 11 bases that match TRBD2. Trimming cost V 5 bases and J 5 bases; bases outside gene matches: 4. In germline, CDR1 is LGHDT, CDR2 YNNKEL (reference sequence). This CDR3 region has 15 residues. The CDR3 here is CASSSTSGVTGELFF. In DNA form, the CDR3 reads TGTGCCAGCAGCTCGACTAGCGGGGTTACCGGGGAGCTGTTTTTT.

The gene calls are TRBV19 and TRBJ1-1; TRBD1 matches 9 bases. The germline V gene encodes CDR1 LNHDA and CDR2 SQIVND (reference sequence). Germline trimming cut 1 base from V and 8 bases from J; bases unmatched to any gene: 5. This CDR3 has 14 amino acids. This CDR3 is CASSIVGQGSEAFF. The CDR3 nucleotides read TGTGCCAGTAGTATAGTGGGACAGGGCTCCGAAGCTTTCTTT.

The V and J genes are TRBV6-2 or TRBV6-3 and TRBJ1-5, with 8 bases matching TRBD1. V shed 4 bases, J shed 3 bases, and the junction held 5 bases outside the gene matches. CDR3 length equals 15 residues. In germline, CDR1 is MNHEY, CDR2 SVGEGT. This chain's CDR3 is CASSSRDRYNQPQHF. In DNA, the CDR3 is TGTGCCAGCAGTTCCCGGGACAGGTACAATCAGCCCCAGCATTTT.

V is TRBV19 and J is TRBJ2-1; D not certain. V was trimmed by 8 bases and J by 9 bases, leaving 5 bases between them. This CDR3 is built from 9 residues. Per germline, CDR1 LNHDA and CDR2 SQIVND (reference sequence). The CDR3 is CASGPEQFF. The CDR3 DNA is TGTGCCAGTGGGCCTGAGCAGTTCTTC. The full variable domain, with the rest looked up from reference TRBV19 and TRBJ2-1, is DGGITQSPKYLFRKEGQNVTLSCEQNLNHDAMYWYRQDPGQGLRLIYYSQIVNDFQKGDIAEGYSVSREKKESFPLTVTSAQKNPTAFYLCASGPEQFFGPGTRLTVL.

The genes are TRBV7-8 and TRBJ1-5; D is possibly TRBD1 (5 bases). The germline V gene has CDR1 SGHVS and CDR2 FQNEAQ. Trimming took off 8 bases at V and 5 bases at J, with 19 bases between the two ends. The CDR3 is 15 residues long. In nucleotides, the CDR3 is TGTGCCAGCTCCGGAGCCCATGGGGGGGATCAGCCCCAGCATTTT. Residues: CASSGAHGGDQPQHF.

With respect to this clone: The sample has other DNA sequences that encode this CDR3 too. The rearrangement uses TRBV10-3 and TRBJ2-3; D uncertain. The germline gives CDR1 ENHRY, CDR2 SYGVKD. The germline V and J ends were trimmed by 4 bases and 5 bases, with 4 bases remaining between them. The CDR3 consists of 11 residues. The CDR3 loop reads CAISGGDTQYF. CDR3 nucleotide sequence: TGTGCCATCAGTGGAGGAGATACGCAGTATTTT.

As to this clone: This sample also contains other DNA sequences that code for the same CDR3. The chain joins TRBV5-1 to TRBJ1-1; 8 positions match TRBD1. This CDR3 spans 13 amino acids. From germline, CDR1 is SGHRS and CDR2 YFSETQ. Trimming at V came to 5 bases and at J to 3 bases, leaving 3 bases not matched to a gene. The chain's CDR3 is CASSSDRDTEAFF. DNA for the CDR3: TGCGCCAGCAGTTCGGACAGGGACACTGAAGCTTTCTTT.

The CDR3 is CASQTGGLGSYEQYV. In DNA form, the CDR3 reads TGTGCCAGCCAAACCGGGGGGTTAGGGTCCTACGAGCAGTACGTC. The chain combines TRBV28 with TRBJ2-7, with 7 bases that match TRBD2. The CDR3 consists of 15 residues. From germline, CDR1 is MDHEN and CDR2 SYDVKM. J gave up 1 base and V 8 bases, and 11 bases lay outside the gene matches.